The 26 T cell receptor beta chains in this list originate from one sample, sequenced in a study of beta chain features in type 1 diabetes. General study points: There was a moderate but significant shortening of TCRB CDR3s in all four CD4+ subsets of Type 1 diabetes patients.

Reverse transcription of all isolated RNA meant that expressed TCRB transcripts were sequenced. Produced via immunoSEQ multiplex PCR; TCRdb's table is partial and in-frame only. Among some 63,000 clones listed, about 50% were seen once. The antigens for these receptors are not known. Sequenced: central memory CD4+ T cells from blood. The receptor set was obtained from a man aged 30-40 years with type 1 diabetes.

The CDR3 loop reads CASSLQPDRGHEQFF. The DNA for the CDR3 is TGCGCCAGCAGCTTGCAACCGGACAGGGGCCATGAGCAGTTCTTC. V is TRBV5-1 and J is TRBJ2-1; TRBD1 matches at 9 bases. Trimming cost V 1 base and J 8 bases; bases outside gene matches: 7. Germline loops: CDR1 SGHRS, CDR2 YFSETQ. There are 15 residues in the CDR3.

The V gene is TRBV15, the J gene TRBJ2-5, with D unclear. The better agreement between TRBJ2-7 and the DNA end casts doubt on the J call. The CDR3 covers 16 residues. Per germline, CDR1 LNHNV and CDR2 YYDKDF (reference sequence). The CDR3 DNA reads TGTGCCACCAGCAGAGAGTCTGCGGTCAGCTCCTACGAGCAGTACTTC. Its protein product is CATSRESAVSSYEQYF.

In nucleotides, the CDR3 is TGTGCCAGCAGAGGGGACAGGGGGCCTGGAAACACCATATATTTT. Amino acid sequence: CASRGDRGPGNTIYF. The V call is TRBV6-1, the J call TRBJ1-3; the match to TRBD1 covers 12 bases. This CDR3 region has 15 residues. Germline lookup yields CDR1 MNHNS and CDR2 SASEGT. Unmatched junction bases numbered 2, after V lost 6 bases and J lost 2 bases.

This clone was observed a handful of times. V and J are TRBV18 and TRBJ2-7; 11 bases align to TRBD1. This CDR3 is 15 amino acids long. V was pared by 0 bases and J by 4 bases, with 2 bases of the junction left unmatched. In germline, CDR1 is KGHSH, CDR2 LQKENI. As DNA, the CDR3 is TGTGCCAGCTCACCACCCGGGACAGGGGGATACGAGCAGTACTTC. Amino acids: CASSPPGTGGYEQYF.

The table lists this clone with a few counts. CDR3 nucleotide sequence: TGTGCCAGCTCACCAAGTTTGAGTAACACTGAAGCTTTCTTT. It encodes CASSPSLSNTEAFF. This chain joins TRBV18 and TRBJ1-1; no definite D call. CDR1 and CDR2 (germline): KGHSH, LQKENI. Trimming left V 2 bases short and J 2 bases short, with 9 bases between. The length of the CDR3 is 14 residues. Looking up the rest from reference TRBV18 and TRBJ1-1 gives the full variable domain: NAGVMQNPRHLVRRRGQEARLRCSPMKGHSHVYWYRQLPEEGLKFMVYLQKENIIDESGMPKERFSAEFPKEGPSILRIQQVVRGDSAAYFCASSPSLSNTEAFFGQGTRLTVV.

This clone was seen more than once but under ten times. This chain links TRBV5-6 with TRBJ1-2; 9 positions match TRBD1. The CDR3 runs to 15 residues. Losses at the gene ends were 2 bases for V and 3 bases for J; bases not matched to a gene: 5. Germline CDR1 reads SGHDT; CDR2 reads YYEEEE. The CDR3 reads CASSFGQGNYYGYTF. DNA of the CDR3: TGTGCCAGCAGCTTTGGACAGGGGAACTACTATGGCTACACCTTC.

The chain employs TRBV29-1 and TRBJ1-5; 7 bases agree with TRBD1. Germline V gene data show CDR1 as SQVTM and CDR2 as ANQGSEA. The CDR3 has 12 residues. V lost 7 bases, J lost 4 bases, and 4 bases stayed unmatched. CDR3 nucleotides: TGCAGCGCCCAGGGGGAAAATCAGCCCCAGCATTTT. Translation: CSAQGENQPQHF.

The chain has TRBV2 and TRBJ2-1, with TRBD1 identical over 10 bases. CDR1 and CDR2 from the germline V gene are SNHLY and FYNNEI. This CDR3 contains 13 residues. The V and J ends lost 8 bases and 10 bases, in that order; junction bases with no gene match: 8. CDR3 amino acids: CASGGQGLNEQFF. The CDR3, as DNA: TGTGCCAGCGGGGGACAGGGGTTGAACGAGCAGTTCTTC.

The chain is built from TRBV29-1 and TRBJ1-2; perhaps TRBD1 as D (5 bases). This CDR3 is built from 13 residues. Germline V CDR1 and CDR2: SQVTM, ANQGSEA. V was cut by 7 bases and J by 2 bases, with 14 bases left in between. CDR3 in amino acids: CSASVDTNYGYTF. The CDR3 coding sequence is TGCAGCGCCTCTGTGGACACCAACTATGGCTACACCTTC.

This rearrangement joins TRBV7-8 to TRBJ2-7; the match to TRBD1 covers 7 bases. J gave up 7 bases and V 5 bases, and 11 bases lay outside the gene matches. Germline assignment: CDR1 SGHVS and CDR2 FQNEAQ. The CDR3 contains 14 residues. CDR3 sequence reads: CASSPRTGPREQYF. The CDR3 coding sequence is TGTGCCAGCAGCCCCCGGACAGGTCCTAGAGAGCAGTACTTC. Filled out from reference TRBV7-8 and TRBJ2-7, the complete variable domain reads GAGVSQSPRYKVAKRGQDVALRCDPISGHVSLFWYQQALGQGPEFLTYFQNEAQLDKSGLPSDRFFAERPEGSVSTLKIQRTQQEDSAVYLCASSPRTGPREQYFGPGTRLTVT.

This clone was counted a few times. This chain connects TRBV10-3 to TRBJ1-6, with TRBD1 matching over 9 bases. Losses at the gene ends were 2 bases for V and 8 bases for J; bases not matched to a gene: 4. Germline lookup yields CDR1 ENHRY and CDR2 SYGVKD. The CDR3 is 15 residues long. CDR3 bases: TGTGCCATCAGTGAGGGAGGACAGGGGCATTCACCCCTCCACTTT. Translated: CAISEGGQGHSPLHF.

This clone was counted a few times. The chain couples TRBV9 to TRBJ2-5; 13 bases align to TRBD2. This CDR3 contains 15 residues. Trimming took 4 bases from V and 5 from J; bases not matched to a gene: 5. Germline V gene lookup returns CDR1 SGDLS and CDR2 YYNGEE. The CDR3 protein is CASSLGTSGVETQYF. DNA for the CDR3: TGTGCCAGCAGCCTCGGGACTAGCGGGGTGGAGACCCAGTACTTC.

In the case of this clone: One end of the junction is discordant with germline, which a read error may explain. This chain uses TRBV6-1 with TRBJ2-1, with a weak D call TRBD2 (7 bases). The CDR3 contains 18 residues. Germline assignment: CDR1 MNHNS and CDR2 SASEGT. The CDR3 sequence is CAISESKGGLSSYNEQFF. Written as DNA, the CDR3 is TGTGCCATCAGTGAATCGAAGGGGGGGCTGAGCTCCTACAATGAGCAGTTCTTC.

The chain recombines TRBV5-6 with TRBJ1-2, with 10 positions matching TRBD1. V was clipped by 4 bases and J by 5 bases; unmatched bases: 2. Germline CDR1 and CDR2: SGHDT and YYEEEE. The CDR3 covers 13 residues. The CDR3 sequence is CASSRDRGYGYTF. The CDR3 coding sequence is TGTGCCAGCAGCCGGGACAGGGGATATGGCTACACCTTC.

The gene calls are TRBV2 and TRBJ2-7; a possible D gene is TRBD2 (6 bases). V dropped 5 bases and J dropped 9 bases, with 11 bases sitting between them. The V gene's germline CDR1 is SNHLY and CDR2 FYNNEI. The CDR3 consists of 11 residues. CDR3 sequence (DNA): TGTGCCAGCAGTCCGCGGGATGGGCAGTACTTC. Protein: CASSPRDGQYF.

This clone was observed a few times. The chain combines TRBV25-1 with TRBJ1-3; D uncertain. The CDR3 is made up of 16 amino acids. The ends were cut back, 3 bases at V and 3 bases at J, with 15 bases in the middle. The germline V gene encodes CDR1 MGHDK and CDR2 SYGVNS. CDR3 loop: CASSEAASGRGNTIYF. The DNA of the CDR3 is TGTGCCAGCAGTGAGGCCGCTAGCGGGCGTGGAAACACCATATATTTT.

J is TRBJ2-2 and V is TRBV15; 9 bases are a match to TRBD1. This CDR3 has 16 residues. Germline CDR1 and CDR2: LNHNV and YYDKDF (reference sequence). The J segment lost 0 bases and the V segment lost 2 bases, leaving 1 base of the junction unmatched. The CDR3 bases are TGTGCCACCAGCAGACGGGACAGGGCGAACACCGGGGAGCTGTTTTTT. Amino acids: CATSRRDRANTGELFF.

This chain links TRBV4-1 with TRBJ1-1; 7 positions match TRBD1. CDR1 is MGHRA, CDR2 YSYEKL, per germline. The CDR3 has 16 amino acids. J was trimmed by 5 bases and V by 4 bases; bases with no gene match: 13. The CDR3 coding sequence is TGCGCCAGCAGCCGAGCTGACATGGCAGGGGGGACTGAAGCTTTCTTT. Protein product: CASSRADMAGGTEAFF.

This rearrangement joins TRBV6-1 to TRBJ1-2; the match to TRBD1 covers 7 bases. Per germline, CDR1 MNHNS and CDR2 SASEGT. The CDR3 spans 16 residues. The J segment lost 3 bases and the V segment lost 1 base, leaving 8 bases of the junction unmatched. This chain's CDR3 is CASSEDLDRSYYGYTF. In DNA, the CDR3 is TGTGCCAGCAGTGAAGACCTGGACAGGAGCTACTATGGCTACACCTTC.

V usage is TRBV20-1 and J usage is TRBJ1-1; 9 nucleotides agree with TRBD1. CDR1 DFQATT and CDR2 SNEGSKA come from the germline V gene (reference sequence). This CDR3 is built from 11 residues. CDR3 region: CRGQGGTEAFF. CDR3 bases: TGCAGGGGACAGGGTGGGACTGAAGCTTTCTTT.

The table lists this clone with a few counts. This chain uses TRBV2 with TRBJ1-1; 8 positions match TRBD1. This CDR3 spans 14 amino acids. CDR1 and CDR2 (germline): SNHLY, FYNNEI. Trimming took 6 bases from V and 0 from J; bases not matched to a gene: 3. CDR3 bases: TGTGCCAGCAGAGACAGGGGATTGAACACTGAAGCTTTCTTT. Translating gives CASRDRGLNTEAFF.

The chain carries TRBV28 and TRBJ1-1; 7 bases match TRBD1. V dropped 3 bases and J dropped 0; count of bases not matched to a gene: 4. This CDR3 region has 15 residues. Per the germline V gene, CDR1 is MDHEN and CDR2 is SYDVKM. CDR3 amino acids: CASSLSDRMNTEAFF. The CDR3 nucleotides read TGTGCCAGCAGTTTGTCGGACAGGATGAACACTGAAGCTTTCTTT.

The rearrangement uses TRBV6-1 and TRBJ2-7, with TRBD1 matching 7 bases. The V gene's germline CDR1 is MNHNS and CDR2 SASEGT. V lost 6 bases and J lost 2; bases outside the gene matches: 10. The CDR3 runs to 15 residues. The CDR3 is CASRPARDRPYEQYF. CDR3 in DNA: TGTGCCAGCAGACCAGCTAGGGACAGACCCTACGAGCAGTACTTC.

The CDR3 bases are TGTGCCAGCCGCCCTGGAGGGGTGGGACAGGGGAAGAATGAGCAGTTCTTC. Its protein is CASRPGGVGQGKNEQFF. The chain couples TRBV7-6 to TRBJ2-1; 10 bases fit TRBD1. Per the germline V gene, CDR1 is SGHVS and CDR2 is FNYEAQ. V shed 8 bases, J shed 7 bases, and the junction held 17 bases outside the gene matches. The CDR3 contains 17 residues.

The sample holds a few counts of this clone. CDR3 nucleotides: TGTGCCAGCAGCTCGCTGCGGGAGCAAGAGACCCAGTACTTC. Encoded protein: CASSSLREQETQYF. The V and J genes are TRBV7-2 and TRBJ2-5; 7 bases line up with TRBD2. Germline V lookup: CDR1 SGHTA, CDR2 FQGNSA. The CDR3 is made up of 14 amino acids. V shed 4 bases and J 2 bases; nucleotides not matched to a gene: 4.

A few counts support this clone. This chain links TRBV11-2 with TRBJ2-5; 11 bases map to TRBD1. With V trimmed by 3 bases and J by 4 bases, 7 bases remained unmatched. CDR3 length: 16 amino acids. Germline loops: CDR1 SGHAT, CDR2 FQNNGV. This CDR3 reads CASSFLGQGARETQYF. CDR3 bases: TGTGCCAGCAGCTTCCTTGGACAGGGGGCAAGAGAGACCCAGTACTTC.